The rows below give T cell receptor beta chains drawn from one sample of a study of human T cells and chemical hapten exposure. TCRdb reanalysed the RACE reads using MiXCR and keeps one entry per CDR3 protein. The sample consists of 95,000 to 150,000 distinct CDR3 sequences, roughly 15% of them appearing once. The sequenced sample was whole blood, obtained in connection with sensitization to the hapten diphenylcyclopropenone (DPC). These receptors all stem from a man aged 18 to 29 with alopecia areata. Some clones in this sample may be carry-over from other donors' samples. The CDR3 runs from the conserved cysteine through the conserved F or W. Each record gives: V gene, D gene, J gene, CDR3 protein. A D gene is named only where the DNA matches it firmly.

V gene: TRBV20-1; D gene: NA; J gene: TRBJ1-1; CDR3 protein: CSASRRDTEAFF
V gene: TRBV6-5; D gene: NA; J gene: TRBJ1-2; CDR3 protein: CATLTVFGYGYTF
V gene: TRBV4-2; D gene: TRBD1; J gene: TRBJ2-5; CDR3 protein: CASSQGTGVETQYF
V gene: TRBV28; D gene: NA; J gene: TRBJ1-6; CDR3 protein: CASSQDSANSPLHF
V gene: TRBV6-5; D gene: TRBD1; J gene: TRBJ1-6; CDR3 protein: CASSLLGTASSYNSPLHF
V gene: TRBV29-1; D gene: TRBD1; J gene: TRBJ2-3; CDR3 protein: CSVEAGDRASTDTQYF
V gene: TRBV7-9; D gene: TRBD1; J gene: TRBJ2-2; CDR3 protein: CASSSTGQRNTGELFF
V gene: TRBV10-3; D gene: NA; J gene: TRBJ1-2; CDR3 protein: CAISEEVLRDGYTF
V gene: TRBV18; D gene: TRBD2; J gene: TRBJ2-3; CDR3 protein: CASSPTSGGSTDTQYF
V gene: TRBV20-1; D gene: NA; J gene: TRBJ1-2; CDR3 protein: CSARTPPYGYTF
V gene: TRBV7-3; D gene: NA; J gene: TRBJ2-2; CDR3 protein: CASSITGFGELFF
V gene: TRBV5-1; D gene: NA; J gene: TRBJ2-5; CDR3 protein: CASSNGDWAKETQYF
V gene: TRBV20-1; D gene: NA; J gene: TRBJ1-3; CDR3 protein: CSASGSPGSGNTIYF